This T cell receptor (beta chain) was profiled in a study of shared clonotypes between healthy human individuals. Germline CDR1 is SGHAT and CDR2 is FQNNGV. The CDR3 has 16 residues. The V end was cut by 1 base, the J end by 2 bases, with 12 bases between. Profiled with immunoSEQ multiplex PCR; TCRdb holds only in-frame clones, not every one. Of millions of clones in the sample, around nine tenths were seen once. The sample consisted of naive CD4+ T cells sorted from blood. Subset given: CD45RA+ positively selected. The source is a young man in good health. This chain uses TRBV11-2 with TRBJ1-3; D possibly corresponds to TRBD1 (5 bases). The CDR3: CASSLVRGLTGNTIYF. The DNA for the CDR3 is TGTGCCAGCAGCTTAGTAAGGGGTCTCACTGGAAACACCATATATTTT.